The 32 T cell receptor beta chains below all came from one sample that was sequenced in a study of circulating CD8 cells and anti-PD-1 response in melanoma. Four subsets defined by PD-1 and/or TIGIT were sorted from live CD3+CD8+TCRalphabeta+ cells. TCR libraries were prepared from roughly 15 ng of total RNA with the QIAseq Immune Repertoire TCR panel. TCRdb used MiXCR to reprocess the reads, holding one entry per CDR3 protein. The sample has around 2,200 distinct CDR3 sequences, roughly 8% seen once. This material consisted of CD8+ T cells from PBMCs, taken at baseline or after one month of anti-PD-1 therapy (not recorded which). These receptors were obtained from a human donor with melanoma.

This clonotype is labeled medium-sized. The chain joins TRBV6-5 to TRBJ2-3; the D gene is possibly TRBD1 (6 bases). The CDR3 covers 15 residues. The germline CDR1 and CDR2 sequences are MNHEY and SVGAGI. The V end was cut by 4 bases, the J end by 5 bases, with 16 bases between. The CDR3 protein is CASSLQGRKGDTQYF. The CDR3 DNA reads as TGTGCCAGCAGTTTACAGGGTCGTAAGGGAGATACGCAGTATTTT.

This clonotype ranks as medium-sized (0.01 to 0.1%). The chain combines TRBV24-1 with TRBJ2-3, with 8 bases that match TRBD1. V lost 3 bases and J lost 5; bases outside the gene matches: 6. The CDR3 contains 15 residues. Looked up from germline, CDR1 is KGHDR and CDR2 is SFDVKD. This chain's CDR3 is CATSDQGTGLDTQYF. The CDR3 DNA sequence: TGTGCCACCAGTGATCAAGGGACAGGCCTAGATACGCAGTATTTT.

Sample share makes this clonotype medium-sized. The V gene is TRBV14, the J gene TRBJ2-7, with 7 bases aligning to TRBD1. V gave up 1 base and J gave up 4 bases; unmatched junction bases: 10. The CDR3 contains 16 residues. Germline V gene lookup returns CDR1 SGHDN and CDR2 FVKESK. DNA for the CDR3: TGTGCCAGCAGCCAAGCCCATAAGGGGGCTCCTTACGAGCAGTACTTC. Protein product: CASSQAHKGAPYEQYF.

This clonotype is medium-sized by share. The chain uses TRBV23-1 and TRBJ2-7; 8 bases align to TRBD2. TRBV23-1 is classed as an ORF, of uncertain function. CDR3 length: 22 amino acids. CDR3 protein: CTKPTPGSQPRGDSGISYEQYF. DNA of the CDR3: TGCACAAAGCCAACTCCGGGCAGTCAACCTCGGGGGGATAGCGGGATCTCCTACGAGCAGTACTTC.

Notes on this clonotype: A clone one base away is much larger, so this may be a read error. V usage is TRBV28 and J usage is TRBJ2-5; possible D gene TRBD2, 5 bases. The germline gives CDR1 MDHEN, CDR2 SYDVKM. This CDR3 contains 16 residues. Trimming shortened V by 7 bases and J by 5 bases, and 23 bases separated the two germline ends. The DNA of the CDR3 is TGTGCCAGCAAGGGATGGGAGCGGAACACGGGGGAGACCCAGTACTTC. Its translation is CASKGWERNTGETQYF.

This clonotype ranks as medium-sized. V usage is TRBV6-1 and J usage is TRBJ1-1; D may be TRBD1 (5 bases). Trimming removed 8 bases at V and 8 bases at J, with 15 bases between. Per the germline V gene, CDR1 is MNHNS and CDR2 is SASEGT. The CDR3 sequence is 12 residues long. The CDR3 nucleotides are TGTGCCAGCTTTAAGGGGCGGTTAGAAGCTTTCTTT. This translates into CASFKGRLEAFF.

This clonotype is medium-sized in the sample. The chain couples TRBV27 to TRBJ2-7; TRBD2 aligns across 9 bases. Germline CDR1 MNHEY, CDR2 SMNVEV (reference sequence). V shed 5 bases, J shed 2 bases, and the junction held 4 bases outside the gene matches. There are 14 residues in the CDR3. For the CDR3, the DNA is TGTGCCAGCAGTATTGGCGGGGGGGCCTACGAGCAGTACTTC. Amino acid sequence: CASSIGGGAYEQYF.

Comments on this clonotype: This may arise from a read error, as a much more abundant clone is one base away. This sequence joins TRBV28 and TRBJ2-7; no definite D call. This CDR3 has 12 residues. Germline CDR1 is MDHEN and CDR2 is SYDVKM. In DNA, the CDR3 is TGTGCCAGCAGTTTCATGAGCTACGAGCAGAACTTC. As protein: CASSFMSYEQNF.

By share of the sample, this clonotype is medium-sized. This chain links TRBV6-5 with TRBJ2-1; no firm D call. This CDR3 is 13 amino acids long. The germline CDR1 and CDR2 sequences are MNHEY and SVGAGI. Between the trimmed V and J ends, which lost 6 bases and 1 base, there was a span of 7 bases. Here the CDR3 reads CASSTRSYNEQFF. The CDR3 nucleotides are TGTGCCAGCAGCACCCGATCCTACAATGAGCAGTTCTTC.

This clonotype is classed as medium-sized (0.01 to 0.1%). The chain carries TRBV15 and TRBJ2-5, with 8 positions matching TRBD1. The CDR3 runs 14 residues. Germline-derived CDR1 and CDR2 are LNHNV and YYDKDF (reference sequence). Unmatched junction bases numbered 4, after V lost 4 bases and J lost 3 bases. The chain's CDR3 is CATSTGQGEETQYF. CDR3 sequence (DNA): TGTGCCACCAGCACAGGACAGGGAGAAGAGACCCAGTACTTC.

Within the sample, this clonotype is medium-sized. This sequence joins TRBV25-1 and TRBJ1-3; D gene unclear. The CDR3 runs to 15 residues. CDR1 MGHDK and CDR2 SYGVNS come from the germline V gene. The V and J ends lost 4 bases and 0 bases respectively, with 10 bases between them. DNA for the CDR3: TGTGCCAGCAGTGCCTCGGGATTCTCTGGAAACACCATATATTTT. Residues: CASSASGFSGNTIYF.

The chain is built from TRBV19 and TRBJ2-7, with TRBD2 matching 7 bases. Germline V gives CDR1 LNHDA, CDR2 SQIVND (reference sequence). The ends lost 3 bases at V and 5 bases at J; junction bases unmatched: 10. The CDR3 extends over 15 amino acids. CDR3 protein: CASSMRDGGSHEQYF. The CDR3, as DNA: TGTGCCAGTAGTATGAGGGACGGGGGGTCCCACGAGCAGTACTTC.

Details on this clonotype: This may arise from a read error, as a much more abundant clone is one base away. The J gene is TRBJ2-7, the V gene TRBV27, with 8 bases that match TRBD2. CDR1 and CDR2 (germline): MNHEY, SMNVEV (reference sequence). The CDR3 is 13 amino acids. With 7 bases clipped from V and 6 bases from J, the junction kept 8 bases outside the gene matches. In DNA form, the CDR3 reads TGTGCCAGCACCCCCCTCGGGGGGGGCGAGCAGTACTTC. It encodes CASTPLGGGEQYF.

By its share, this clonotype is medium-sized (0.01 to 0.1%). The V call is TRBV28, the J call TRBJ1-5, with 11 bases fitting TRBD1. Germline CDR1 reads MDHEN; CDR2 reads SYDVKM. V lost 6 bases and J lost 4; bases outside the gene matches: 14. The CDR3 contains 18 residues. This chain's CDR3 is CASSQIRTGGAKNQPQHF. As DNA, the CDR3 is TGTGCCAGCAGCCAAATTCGGACAGGGGGCGCGAAAAATCAGCCCCAGCATTTT.

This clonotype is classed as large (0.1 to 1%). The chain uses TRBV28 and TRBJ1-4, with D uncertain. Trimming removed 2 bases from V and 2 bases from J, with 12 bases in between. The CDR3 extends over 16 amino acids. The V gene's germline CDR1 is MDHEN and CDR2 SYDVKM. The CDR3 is CASSLRELATNEKLFF. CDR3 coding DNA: TGTGCCAGCAGTTTACGGGAGCTCGCCACTAATGAAAAACTGTTTTTT. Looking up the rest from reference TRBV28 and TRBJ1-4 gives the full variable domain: DVKVTQSSRYLVKRTGEKVFLECVQDMDHENMFWYRQDPGLGLRLIYFSYDVKMKEKGDIPEGYSVSREKKERFSLILESASTNQTSMYLCASSLRELATNEKLFFGSGTQLSVL.

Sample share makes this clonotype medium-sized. Here the CDR3 DNA reads TGTGCCAGTTCATCGGACAGAAATACGCAGTATTTT. Translating gives CASSSDRNTQYF. The chain joins TRBV25-1 to TRBJ2-3; the D gene is possibly TRBD1 (6 bases). The CDR3 contains 12 residues. The ends were cut back, 9 bases at V and 7 bases at J, with 14 bases in the middle. Germline values: CDR1 MGHDK, CDR2 SYGVNS.

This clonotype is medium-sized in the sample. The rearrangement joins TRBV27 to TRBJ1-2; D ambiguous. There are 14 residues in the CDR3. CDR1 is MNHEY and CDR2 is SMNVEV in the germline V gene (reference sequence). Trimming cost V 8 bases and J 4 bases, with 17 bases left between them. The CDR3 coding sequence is TGTGCCAGCTCACCCGGGGTGCACCTCTATGGCTACACCTTC. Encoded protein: CASSPGVHLYGYTF.

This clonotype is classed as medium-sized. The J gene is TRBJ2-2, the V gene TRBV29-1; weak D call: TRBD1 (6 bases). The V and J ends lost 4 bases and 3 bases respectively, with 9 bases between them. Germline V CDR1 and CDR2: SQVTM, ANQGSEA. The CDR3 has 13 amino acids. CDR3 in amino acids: CSVAAGDTGELFF. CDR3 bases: TGCAGCGTTGCCGCAGGGGACACCGGGGAGCTGTTTTTT.

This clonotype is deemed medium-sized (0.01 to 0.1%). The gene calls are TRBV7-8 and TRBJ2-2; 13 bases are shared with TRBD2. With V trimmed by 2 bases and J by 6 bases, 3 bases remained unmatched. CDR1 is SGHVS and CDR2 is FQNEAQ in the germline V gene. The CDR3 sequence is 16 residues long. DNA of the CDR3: TGTGCCAGCAGCTTAACGACTAGCGGGGGGCCCGGGGAGCTGTTTTTT. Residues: CASSLTTSGGPGELFF.

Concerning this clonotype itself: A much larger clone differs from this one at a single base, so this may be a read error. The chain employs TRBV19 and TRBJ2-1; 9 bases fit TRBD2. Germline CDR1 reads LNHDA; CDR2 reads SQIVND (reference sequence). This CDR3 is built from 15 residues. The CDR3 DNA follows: TGTGCCAGTAGTATAGATAGCGGGAGTCTGAATGAGCAGTCCTTC. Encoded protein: CASSIDSGSLNEQSF.

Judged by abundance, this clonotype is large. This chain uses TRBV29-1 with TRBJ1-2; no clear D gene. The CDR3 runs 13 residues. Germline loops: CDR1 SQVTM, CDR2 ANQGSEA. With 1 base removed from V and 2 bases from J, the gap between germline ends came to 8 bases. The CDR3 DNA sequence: TGCAGCGTTGAAGGTGACTCAAACTATGGCTACACCTTC. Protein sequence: CSVEGDSNYGYTF.

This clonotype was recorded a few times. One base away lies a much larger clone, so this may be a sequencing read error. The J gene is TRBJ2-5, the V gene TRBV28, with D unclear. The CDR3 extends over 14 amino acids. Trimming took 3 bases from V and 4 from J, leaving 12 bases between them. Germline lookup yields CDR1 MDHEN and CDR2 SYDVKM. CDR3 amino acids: CASSLISTGETQYF. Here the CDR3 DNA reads TGTGCCAGCAGTTTGATCAGTACCGGAGAGACCCAGTACTTC.

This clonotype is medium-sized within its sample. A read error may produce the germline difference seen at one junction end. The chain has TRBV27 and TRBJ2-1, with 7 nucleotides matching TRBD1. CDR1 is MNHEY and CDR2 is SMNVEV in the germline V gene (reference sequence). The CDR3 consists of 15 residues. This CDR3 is CASSPWTGRNKEQFF. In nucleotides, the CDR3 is TGTGCCAGCAGTCCTTGGACAGGCCGCAACAAGGAGCAGTTCTTC.

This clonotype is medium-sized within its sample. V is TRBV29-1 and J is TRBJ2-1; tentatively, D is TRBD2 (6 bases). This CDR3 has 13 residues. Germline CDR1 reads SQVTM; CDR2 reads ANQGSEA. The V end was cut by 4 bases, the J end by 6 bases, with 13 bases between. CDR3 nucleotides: TGCAGCGTTGCGGGGGATTCGAGCAATGAGCAGTTCTTC. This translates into CSVAGDSSNEQFF.

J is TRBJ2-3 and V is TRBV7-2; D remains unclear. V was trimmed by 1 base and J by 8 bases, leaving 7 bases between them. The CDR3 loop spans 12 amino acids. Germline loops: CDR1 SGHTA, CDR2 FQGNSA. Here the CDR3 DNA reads TGTGCCAGCAGCTTAGACTTGGGTACGCAGTATTTT. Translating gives CASSLDLGTQYF.

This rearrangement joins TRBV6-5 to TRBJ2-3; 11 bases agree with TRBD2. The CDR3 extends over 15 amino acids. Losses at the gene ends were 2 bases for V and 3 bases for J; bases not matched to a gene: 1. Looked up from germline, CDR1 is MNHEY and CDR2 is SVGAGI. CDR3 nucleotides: TGTGCCAGCAGTTACGTAGCGGGGGGGACAGATACGCAGTATTTT. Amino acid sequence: CASSYVAGGTDTQYF.

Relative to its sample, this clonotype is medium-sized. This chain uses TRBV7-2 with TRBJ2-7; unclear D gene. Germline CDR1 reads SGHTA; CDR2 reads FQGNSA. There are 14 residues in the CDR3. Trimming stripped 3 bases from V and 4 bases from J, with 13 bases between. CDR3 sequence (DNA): TGTGCCAGCAGCTTGAGATCCACCCCGTACGAGCAGTACTTC. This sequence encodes CASSLRSTPYEQYF.

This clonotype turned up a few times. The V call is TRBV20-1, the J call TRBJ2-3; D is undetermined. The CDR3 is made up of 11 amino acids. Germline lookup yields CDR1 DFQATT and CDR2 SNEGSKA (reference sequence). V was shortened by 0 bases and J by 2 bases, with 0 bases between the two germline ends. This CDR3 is CSARDTDTQYF. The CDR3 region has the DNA TGCAGTGCTAGAGACACAGATACGCAGTATTTT.

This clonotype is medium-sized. The CDR3 nucleotides are TGTGCCAGCAGTGTGGACTTTCTCAATGAGCAGTTCTTC. Encoded protein: CASSVDFLNEQFF. V is TRBV25-1 and J is TRBJ2-1, with D possibly being TRBD2 (5 bases). V lost 4 bases, J lost 6 bases, and 10 bases lay in between. Germline CDR1 MGHDK, CDR2 SYGVNS. The CDR3 is made up of 13 amino acids.

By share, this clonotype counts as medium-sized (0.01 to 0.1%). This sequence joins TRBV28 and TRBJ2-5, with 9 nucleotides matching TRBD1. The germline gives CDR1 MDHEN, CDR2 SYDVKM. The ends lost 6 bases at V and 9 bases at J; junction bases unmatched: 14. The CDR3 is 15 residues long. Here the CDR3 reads CASSHSATGGVSQYF. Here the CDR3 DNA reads TGTGCCAGCAGCCACTCCGCCACAGGGGGCGTCTCCCAGTACTTC.

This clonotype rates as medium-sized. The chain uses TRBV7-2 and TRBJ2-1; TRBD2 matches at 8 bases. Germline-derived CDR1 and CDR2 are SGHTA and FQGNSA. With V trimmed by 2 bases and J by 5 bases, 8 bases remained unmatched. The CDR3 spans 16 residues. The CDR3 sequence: CASSLREAGVNNEQFF. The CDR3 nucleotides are TGTGCCAGCAGCTTAAGAGAAGCGGGGGTCAACAATGAGCAGTTCTTC.

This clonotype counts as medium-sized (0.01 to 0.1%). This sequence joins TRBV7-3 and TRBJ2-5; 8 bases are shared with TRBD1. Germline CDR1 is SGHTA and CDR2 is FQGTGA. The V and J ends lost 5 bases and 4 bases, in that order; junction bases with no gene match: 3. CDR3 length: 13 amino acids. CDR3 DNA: TGTGCCAGCAGCACACAGGGGGGAGAGACCCAGTACTTC. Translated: CASSTQGGETQYF.